This T cell receptor (beta chain) was identified in a study of shared clonotypes between healthy human individuals. About the research overall: Contributing individuals were a couple of females and a few males aged 18 to 49.

Generated by immunoSEQ multiplex PCR, the TCRdb table keeps only in-frame clones and is missing some. Of some 1 million clones listed, more than 60% are singletons. Per the germline V gene, CDR1 is MNHNS and CDR2 is SASEGT. The CDR3 runs to 12 residues. Trimming stripped 7 bases from V and 12 bases from J, with 16 bases between. Broader study findings: Clonotype sharing across donors was expected to vary with sequencing depth. Sample collection involved blood only; tissue repertoires are likely different. The genetic and exposure-history diversity represented was limited by few donors.

To note about this clone: Its specificity is unknown.

This clonotype was sampled from a man aged 18-30 years in good health. The chain links TRBV6-1 to TRBJ2-1; D not certain. Sequenced sample: memory CD4+ T cells sorted from blood. Subset specified: CD45RA-negative fraction. CDR3 residues: CASTYYLLGQFF. The CDR3 DNA reads TGTGCCAGCACTTATTACCTCTTGGGGCAGTTCTTC.